This passage covers 29 T cell receptor beta chains from one sample sequenced in a study of T cells in Graves' hyperthyroidism and ophthalmopathy. From RNA transcripts, TCR beta CDR3 regions were amplified. TCR CDR3 regions were first amplified by RT-PCR with HTBI primers. Via MiXCR, TCRdb re-called the multiplex PCR reads, giving one row per CDR3 protein. This sample has 480,000 or so distinct CDR3 sequences, with about 45% found just once. Sequencing was performed on peripheral blood or thyroid tissue (not recorded which). These TCRs come from an adult woman with Graves' disease, either hyperthyroidism or ophthalmopathy (not recorded which).

V is TRBV7-6 and J is TRBJ2-7; 7 nucleotides agree with TRBD2. The length of the CDR3 is 15 residues. Germline CDR1 reads SGHVS; CDR2 reads FNYEAQ. The junction had 6 bases not matched to a gene; V was cut back by 4 bases and J by 0 bases. CDR3 amino acids: CASSSLGGSSYEQYF. CDR3 nucleotide sequence: TGTGCCAGCAGCTCCCTCGGCGGGAGCTCCTACGAGCAGTACTTC.

The chain is built from TRBV7-3 and TRBJ2-2, with D uncertain. The CDR3 sequence is 14 residues long. The V gene's germline CDR1 is SGHTA and CDR2 FQGTGA. The ends were cut back, 2 bases at V and 0 bases at J, with 4 bases in the middle. Written as DNA, the CDR3 is TGTGCCAGCAGCTTATCCTCGAACACCGGGGAGCTGTTTTTT. It encodes CASSLSSNTGELFF.

This clonotype was seen at least ten times. CDR3 nucleotides: TGTGCCAGCAGCTTGAAGGGATACACCGGGGAGCTGTTTTTT. As protein: CASSLKGYTGELFF. V usage is TRBV7-9 and J usage is TRBJ2-2, with D uncertain. The CDR3 sequence is 14 residues long. CDR1 and CDR2 from the germline V gene are SEHNR and FQNEAQ (reference sequence). V lost 3 bases to trimming and J lost 3 bases, with 8 bases between them.

This clonotype was seen repeatedly, ten times or more. The gene calls are TRBV20-1 and TRBJ2-7; D may be TRBD2 (6 bases). Looked up from germline, CDR1 is DFQATT and CDR2 is SNEGSKA (reference sequence). This CDR3 comprises 14 residues. Deletions cut 3 bases from V and 0 bases from J, with 12 bases between. CDR3 in DNA: TGCAGTGCTAGTCTCGGGAGCAGCTCCTACGAGCAGTACTTC. Encoded protein: CSASLGSSSYEQYF.

In this sample, this clonotype turned up many times. The chain employs TRBV5-1 and TRBJ1-4, with D unresolved. CDR3 length: 13 amino acids. V lost 4 bases to trimming and J lost 8 bases, with 12 bases between them. Germline-derived CDR1 and CDR2 are SGHRS and YFSETQ. CDR3 sequence (DNA): TGCGCCAGCAGCCCAGCAGTCCCAGAAAAACTGTTTTTT. It codes for CASSPAVPEKLFF.

The chain recombines TRBV6-6 with TRBJ2-5, with D perhaps being TRBD1 or TRBD2 (6 bases each). The length of the CDR3 is 16 residues. Germline V gene data show CDR1 as MNHNY and CDR2 as SVGAGI (reference sequence). Trimming took off 0 bases at V and 4 bases at J, with 15 bases between the two ends. CDR3 coding DNA: TGTGCCAGCAGTTACTCGACCGGTCCGGGGGCAGAGACCCAGTACTTC. Translated: CASSYSTGPGAETQYF.

The chain combines TRBV24-1 with TRBJ1-5; D is possibly TRBD1 (6 bases). Germline V lookup: CDR1 KGHDR, CDR2 SFDVKD. Trimming took 2 bases from V and 4 from J, leaving 8 bases between them. The CDR3 is made up of 14 amino acids. This CDR3 is CATSDYRANQPQHF. DNA for the CDR3: TGTGCCACCAGTGATTACAGGGCTAATCAGCCCCAGCATTTT.

The chain links TRBV5-1 to TRBJ2-7; D is ambiguous. The ends were cut back, 2 bases at V and 4 bases at J, with 10 bases in the middle. CDR1 is SGHRS, CDR2 YFSETQ, per germline. This CDR3 has 13 residues. The CDR3 here is CASSFQDVYEQYF. In DNA form, the CDR3 reads TGCGCCAGCAGCTTCCAGGACGTTTACGAGCAGTACTTC.

Of note for this clonotype: Because it lacks the conserved phenylalanine or tryptophan at the end, this CDR3 is likely a read error. Because the CDR3's place on the DNA is in doubt, the DNA is left out and the CDR3 is given as listed by TCRdb. J is TRBJ1-1 and V is TRBV15. The CDR3 spans 8 amino acids, including both terminal residues. The germline gives CDR1 LNHNV, CDR2 YYDKDF (reference sequence). CDR3 sequence: CATSRGDL.

The gene calls are TRBV20-1 and TRBJ1-5, with 7 positions matching TRBD1. CDR3 length: 15 amino acids. J was trimmed by 2 bases and V by 6 bases; bases with no gene match: 10. Germline lookup yields CDR1 DFQATT and CDR2 SNEGSKA (reference sequence). This CDR3 reads CSAATGSGRNQPQHF. CDR3 DNA: TGCAGTGCCGCGACAGGGTCGGGTCGCAATCAGCCCCAGCATTTT.

Concerning this clonotype: It may be a read error: a sequence one base away is much more abundant. This CDR3 fails to terminate in the conserved phenylalanine or tryptophan, so it likely reflects a read error. The chain joins TRBV6-1 to TRBJ1-1; no firm D call. Germline CDR1 and CDR2: MNHNS and SASEGT. The CDR3 sequence is 12 residues long. V was trimmed by 6 bases and J by 1 base, leaving 6 bases between them. The CDR3 DNA sequence: TGTGCCAGCAGCCGTCAGAACACTGAAGCTTTCCTT. It is translated as CASSRQNTEAFL.

This clonotype was counted only a few times. J is TRBJ2-7 and V is TRBV14, with TRBD2 matching 8 bases. In germline, CDR1 is SGHDN, CDR2 FVKESK. V shed 1 base and J 7 bases; nucleotides not matched to a gene: 9. The length of the CDR3 is 15 residues. The CDR3 DNA reads as TGTGCCAGCAGCCAAGTATCCGGGGGACTAGGGGAGCAGTACTTC. Its protein product is CASSQVSGGLGEQYF.

This clonotype was seen repeatedly, ten times or more. The chain links TRBV7-9 to TRBJ1-1; D unresolved. Per the germline V gene, CDR1 is SEHNR and CDR2 is FQNEAQ (reference sequence). The V and J ends lost 3 bases and 3 bases respectively, with 14 bases between them. The CDR3 runs to 15 residues. CDR3 sequence reads: CASSLVRGFDTEAFF. CDR3 nucleotide sequence: TGTGCCAGCAGCTTGGTCCGGGGATTTGACACTGAAGCTTTCTTT.

This clonotype has ten or more counts. The J gene is TRBJ2-5, the V gene TRBV15; 7 nucleotides line up with TRBD1. The V gene's germline CDR1 is LNHNV and CDR2 YYDKDF (reference sequence). The junction had 5 bases not matched to a gene; V was cut back by 0 bases and J by 1 base. The CDR3 is made up of 16 amino acids. The CDR3 region has the DNA TGTGCCACCAGCAGAGAACAGGGGCCGGTCCAAGAGACCCAGTACTTC. It yields the protein CATSREQGPVQETQYF.

The chain carries TRBV15 and TRBJ2-5; unclear D gene. The V gene lost 1 base and the J gene lost 2 bases, with 8 bases spanning the gap. The CDR3 is made up of 14 amino acids. Germline V gene data show CDR1 as LNHNV and CDR2 as YYDKDF (reference sequence). The CDR3 loop is CATSRVGVQETQYF. The DNA of the CDR3 is TGTGCCACCAGCAGAGTCGGAGTTCAAGAGACCCAGTACTTC.

The chain carries TRBV4-2 and TRBJ1-5, with D possibly TRBD1 on 6 matching bases. Trimming stripped 1 base from V and 5 bases from J, with 12 bases between. This CDR3 comprises 15 residues. The germline CDR1 and CDR2 sequences are LGHNA and YNFKEQ. CDR3 amino acids: CASSQVEGDDQPQHF. CDR3 nucleotides: TGTGCCAGCAGCCAAGTCGAGGGGGACGATCAGCCCCAGCATTTT.

This clonotype was seen at least ten times. The rearrangement joins TRBV5-1 to TRBJ1-5; the D is unclear. Trimming left V 1 base short and J 0 bases short, with 8 bases between. This CDR3 is 15 amino acids long. Germline loops: CDR1 SGHRS, CDR2 YFSETQ. Written as DNA, the CDR3 is TGCGCCAGCAGCTTGAACGGTTATAGCAATCAGCCCCAGCATTTT. It yields the protein CASSLNGYSNQPQHF.

Notes on this clonotype: This may be a read error, as it is one base from a much larger clone. In nucleotides, the CDR3 is TGTGCCAGCAGTTTGAGAGGGGTCAGCTCTGGAAGCACCATATATTTT. Amino acids: CASSLRGVSSGSTIYF. The chain couples TRBV12-3 or TRBV12-4 to TRBJ1-3; tentatively, D is TRBD1 (5 bases). The CDR3 spans 16 residues.

This clonotype was seen at least ten times. The chain links TRBV7-2 to TRBJ1-6, with D possibly TRBD1 on 5 matching bases. The CDR3 totals 15 residues. Trimming left V 1 base short and J 6 bases short, with 10 bases between. Germline V gene data show CDR1 as SGHTA and CDR2 as FQGNSA. CDR3 in DNA: TGTGCCAGCAGCTTAGTGGCCCAGGGTAATTCACCCCTCCACTTT. The encoded protein is CASSLVAQGNSPLHF.

This clonotype was counted many times. This chain joins TRBV10-2 and TRBJ2-5; 7 nucleotides agree with TRBD1. Germline V gene data show CDR1 as WSHSY and CDR2 as SAAADI. The V gene end was trimmed by 4 bases and the J gene end by 5 bases; junction bases not matched to a gene: 7. The CDR3 length is 14 residues. CDR3 region: CASSGSTGSETQYF. The CDR3 DNA sequence: TGCGCCAGCAGTGGATCGACAGGGTCGGAGACCCAGTACTTC.

The DNA of the CDR3 is TGTGCCAGCAGCTTAGGCGTACCTACTTACAATGAGCAGTTCTTC. Protein: CASSLGVPTYNEQFF. The genes are TRBV13 and TRBJ2-1; D gene unclear. Trimming left V 0 bases short and J 4 bases short, with 10 bases between. CDR1 is PRHDT and CDR2 is FYEKMQ in the germline V gene (reference sequence). The CDR3 totals 15 residues. The full variable domain, in which reference TRBV13 and TRBJ2-1 provide the parts outside the CDR3, is AAGVIQSPRHLIKEKRETATLKCYPIPRHDTVYWYQQGPGQDPQFLISFYEKMQSDKGSIPDRFSAQQFSDYHSELNMSSLELGDSALYFCASSLGVPTYNEQFFGPGTRLTVL.

This chain joins TRBV20-1 and TRBJ1-2; TRBD1 is a possible D gene (5 bases). In germline, CDR1 is DFQATT, CDR2 SNEGSKA (reference sequence). The CDR3 spans 12 residues. V lost 8 bases to trimming and J lost 2 bases, with 12 bases between them. CDR3 in amino acids: CSSRDGNYGYTF. Written as DNA, the CDR3 is TGCAGTTCCCGGGACGGAAACTATGGCTACACCTTC.

This chain uses TRBV25-1 with TRBJ2-6; no reliable D call. This CDR3 is built from 15 residues. Germline CDR1 reads MGHDK; CDR2 reads SYGVNS. Trimming removed 4 bases from V and 2 bases from J, with 9 bases in between. The CDR3, as DNA: TGTGCCAGCAGTGGGTGGAGTCCTGGGGCCAACGTCCTGACTTTC. Translated: CASSGWSPGANVLTF.

This clonotype was seen ten or more times. This CDR3 is CASSSQGPGANVLTF. Written as DNA, the CDR3 is TGTGCCAGCAGCTCCCAGGGGCCCGGGGCCAACGTCCTGACTTTC. The chain employs TRBV7-2 and TRBJ2-6, with D maybe TRBD1 (6 bases). Per germline, CDR1 SGHTA and CDR2 FQGNSA. The CDR3 length is 15 residues. V dropped 4 bases and J dropped 4 bases, with 11 bases sitting between them.

Ten or more counts support this clonotype. The rearrangement joins TRBV5-5 to TRBJ1-1; unclear D gene. In germline, CDR1 is SGHKS, CDR2 YYEKEE (reference sequence). V shed 1 base and J shed 1 base, with 8 bases lying between them. The CDR3 length is 14 residues. The CDR3 protein is CASSLKFGNTEAFF. The CDR3 DNA reads as TGTGCCAGCAGCTTGAAATTTGGGAACACTGAAGCTTTCTTT.

This clonotype was found once. This chain joins TRBV7-6 and TRBJ1-4, with D maybe TRBD1 (6 bases). Trimming left V 2 bases short and J 4 bases short, with 14 bases between. CDR1 and CDR2 (germline): SGHVS, FNYEAQ. This CDR3 comprises 16 residues. DNA for the CDR3: TGTGCCAGCAGCTTAAGAGGGAGAGGGGGTAATGAAAAACTGTTTTTT. Its translation is CASSLRGRGGNEKLFF.

J is TRBJ1-1 and V is TRBV29-1; a weak D match, TRBD1 (5 bases). In germline, CDR1 is SQVTM, CDR2 ANQGSEA. V shed 3 bases and J shed 3 bases, with 11 bases lying between them. The CDR3 contains 13 residues. The CDR3 DNA follows: TGCAGCGTTGAGGGGCCTGAGTACACTGAAGCTTTCTTT. Translating it yields CSVEGPEYTEAFF. The full variable domain, completed using reference TRBV29-1 and TRBJ1-1, is SAVISQKPSRDICQRGTSLTIQCQVDSQVTMMFWYRQQPGQSLTLIATANQGSEATYESGFVIDKFPISRPNLTFSTLTVSNMSPEDSSIYLCSVEGPEYTEAFFGQGTRLTVV.

This clonotype was counted a few times. The chain couples TRBV2 to TRBJ1-2; 8 bases align to TRBD1. The CDR3 spans 12 residues. With 6 bases clipped from V and 13 bases from J, the junction kept 10 bases outside the gene matches. In germline, CDR1 is SNHLY, CDR2 FYNNEI. The CDR3 region is CASRAGQGFCTF. The CDR3 DNA sequence: TGTGCCAGCAGGGCAGGACAGGGTTTCTGCACCTTC.

The J gene is TRBJ1-5, the V gene TRBV30; a weak D match, TRBD1 (5 bases). The length of the CDR3 is 13 residues. Germline V gives CDR1 GTSNPN, CDR2 SVGIG (reference sequence). V was trimmed by 4 bases and J by 6 bases, leaving 13 bases between them. CDR3 in amino acids: CAWTHGGVQPQHF. The DNA of the CDR3 is TGTGCCTGGACCCACGGGGGGGTTCAGCCCCAGCATTTT.